One sample yielded the 14 T cell receptor beta chains listed below, sequenced in a study of regulatory T cells in long-lasting Graves disease. The time point was: newly diagnosed GD, antithyroid drugs for less than 3 months. The TCR library was made from RNA extracted from PBMCs. The TCR beta library used iRepertoire HTBI primers with Arm-PCR amplification of CDR3. MiXCR was run by TCRdb on the multiplex PCR reads, yielding one entry per CDR3 protein. Among roughly 610,000 distinct CDR3 sequences listed, about 16% were seen once. The same sample was also studied in work on T cells in Graves' hyperthyroidism and ophthalmopathy.

The material was peripheral blood mononuclear cells (PBMCs), obtained at new diagnosis, from a patient treated with antithyroid drugs. The receptors were sampled from a man aged 18 to 29 with Graves disease.

This clonotype has more than one count but fewer than ten. V and J are TRBV7-9 and TRBJ2-7; 13 nucleotides align to TRBD2. The CDR3 covers 16 residues. Germline-derived CDR1 and CDR2 are SEHNR and FQNEAQ (reference sequence). V dropped 5 bases and J dropped 4; count of bases not matched to a gene: 8. The CDR3 DNA is TGTGCCAGCAGCCCAACTAGCGGGAGGGCCCATTACGAGCAGTACTTC. It translates to CASSPTSGRAHYEQYF.

The genes are TRBV6-1 and TRBJ2-3; D not resolved. Deletions cut 4 bases from V and 0 bases from J, with 5 bases between. This CDR3 has 13 residues. Germline CDR1 is MNHNS and CDR2 is SASEGT. This CDR3 reads CASSVSSTDTQYF. CDR3 in DNA: TGTGCCAGCAGTGTTTCAAGCACAGATACGCAGTATTTT.

This clonotype was picked up a small number of times. This chain connects TRBV6-2 or TRBV6-3 to TRBJ1-5; 12 positions agree with TRBD1. The CDR3 contains 15 residues. Trimming took 5 bases from V and 5 from J; bases not matched to a gene: 4. Germline V gene data show CDR1 as MNHEY and CDR2 as SVGEGT. CDR3 residues: CASSPGTGGYQPQHF. CDR3 bases: TGTGCCAGCAGTCCCGGGACAGGGGGCTATCAGCCCCAGCATTTT.

The CDR3 bases are TGTGCCAGCAGGGGACTTCAGGGCCGGCGGGACACTGAAGCTTTCTTT. Translating it yields CASRGLQGRRDTEAFF. V usage is TRBV11-2 and J usage is TRBJ1-1; D possibly corresponds to TRBD1 (5 bases). CDR3 length equals 16 residues. Trimming cost V 6 bases and J 3 bases, with 20 bases left between them. Germline assignment: CDR1 SGHAT and CDR2 FQNNGV.

The chain joins TRBV28 to TRBJ1-5; no reliable D call. From germline, CDR1 is MDHEN and CDR2 SYDVKM. V gave up 4 bases and J gave up 9 bases, with 13 bases separating them. The CDR3 sequence is 13 residues long. CDR3 region: CASSYLAGRPQHF. The CDR3 region has the DNA TGTGCCAGCAGTTATCTGGCAGGCCGGCCCCAGCATTTT. The variable domain in full, completed from reference TRBV28 and TRBJ1-5, reads DVKVTQSSRYLVKRTGEKVFLECVQDMDHENMFWYRQDPGLGLRLIYFSYDVKMKEKGDIPEGYSVSREKKERFSLILESASTNQTSMYLCASSYLAGRPQHFGDGTRLSIL.

This clonotype was picked up many times. V usage is TRBV5-5 and J usage is TRBJ2-5; 8 bases line up with TRBD2. V dropped 3 bases and J dropped 2; count of bases not matched to a gene: 9. The V gene's germline CDR1 is SGHKS and CDR2 YYEKEE (reference sequence). This CDR3 is built from 16 residues. The CDR3 DNA reads TGTGCCAGCAGCTGGGGCGGGGGACTAGGTCAAGAGACCCAGTACTTC. Its translation: CASSWGGGLGQETQYF.

The gene calls are TRBV9 and TRBJ2-3; D ambiguous. Trimming left V 1 base short and J 3 bases short, with 18 bases between. CDR3 length: 17 residues. Germline V lookup: CDR1 SGDLS, CDR2 YYNGEE. In nucleotides, the CDR3 is TGTGCCAGCAGCGTACGTGGACGGAGAAGCTCGACAGATACGCAGTATTTT. It specifies CASSVRGRRSSTDTQYF.

This clonotype was detected a few times. The J gene is TRBJ1-4, the V gene TRBV15; D perhaps matches TRBD1 (5 bases). V lost 0 bases and J 8 bases, leaving 16 bases between the germline ends. The CDR3 is 16 amino acids. CDR1 is LNHNV and CDR2 is YYDKDF in the germline V gene (reference sequence). The CDR3 nucleotides are TGTGCCACCAGCAGAGATCTGACAAATTGGGGGGAAAAACTGTTTTTT. Protein product: CATSRDLTNWGEKLFF.

J is TRBJ1-2 and V is TRBV4-1; D not certain. With 3 bases removed from V and 3 bases from J, the gap between germline ends came to 20 bases. Germline CDR1 reads MGHRA; CDR2 reads YSYEKL. The CDR3 loop spans 17 amino acids. CDR3 sequence reads: CASSQAGGQHPDYGYTF. The DNA for the CDR3 is TGCGCCAGCAGCCAGGCGGGAGGGCAGCACCCTGACTATGGCTACACCTTC.

This sequence joins TRBV28 and TRBJ1-2; D uncertain. The CDR3 length is 14 residues. Germline-derived CDR1 and CDR2 are MDHEN and SYDVKM. V was pared by 3 bases and J by 3 bases, with 11 bases between. The CDR3 DNA sequence: TGTGCCAGCAGTTTCGGCACAGCCTACTATGGCTACACCTTC. Translating it yields CASSFGTAYYGYTF.

This clonotype was counted many times. The V gene is TRBV3-1, the J gene TRBJ2-1; D is possibly TRBD2 (6 bases). CDR1 and CDR2 (germline): LGHDT, YNNKEL (reference sequence). This CDR3 spans 15 amino acids. The germline V and J ends were trimmed by 1 base and 6 bases, with 13 bases remaining between them. Here the CDR3 reads CASSQGEGLANEQFF. DNA of the CDR3: TGTGCCAGCAGCCAAGGAGAGGGACTGGCCAATGAGCAGTTCTTC.

This clonotype was observed a handful of times. The V gene is TRBV7-8, the J gene TRBJ1-1; 7 bases align to TRBD1. This CDR3 comprises 16 residues. Per the germline V gene, CDR1 is SGHVS and CDR2 is FQNEAQ. The V segment lost 7 bases and the J segment 2 bases; nucleotides outside the gene matches: 13. CDR3 nucleotide sequence: TGTGCCAGCACCAAAGAGCCCGGGACAGTAAACACTGAAGCTTTCTTT. It codes for CASTKEPGTVNTEAFF.

This chain uses TRBV27 with TRBJ1-3; D unresolved. Trimming left V 6 bases short and J 4 bases short, with 13 bases between. The CDR3 spans 14 residues. The V gene's germline CDR1 is MNHEY and CDR2 SMNVEV (reference sequence). CDR3 amino acids: CASSPRTPGNTIYF. The CDR3 nucleotides are TGTGCCAGCAGCCCCCGGACGCCAGGAAACACCATATATTTT.

The genes are TRBV11-3 and TRBJ2-3, with D perhaps TRBD2 (5 bases). V was pared by 0 bases and J by 4 bases, with 8 bases between. The CDR3 consists of 14 residues. The germline V gene has CDR1 SGHNT and CDR2 YENEEA. CDR3 DNA: TGTGCCAGCAGCTTAGAACGCGGGCCAGATACGCAGTATTTT. It encodes CASSLERGPDTQYF.